What follows describes a single TCR beta chain. This sample is drawn from a study of control samples from healthy donors and cancer patients. Clones were read by immunoSEQ multiplex PCR, and TCRdb kept only the in-frame ones, dropping some. The repertoire holds tens of thousands of clones, with roughly 90% as singletons. The V gene end was trimmed by 7 bases and the J gene end by 4 bases; junction bases not matched to a gene: 4. The CDR3 spans 13 residues. CDR1 and CDR2 (germline): SQVTM, ANQGSEA. This chain joins TRBV29-1 and TRBJ2-2, with TRBD1 identical over 9 bases. Source material: PBMCs. The clonotype comes from a woman between 55 and 75 years old with head and neck cancer. The CDR3 loop reads CSGGTGITGELFF. The CDR3 DNA follows: TGCAGCGGGGGGACAGGGATCACCGGGGAGCTGTTTTTT.